This TCR beta chain comes out of a study of cytomegalovirus exposure and HLA in healthy donors. Study results and caveats: Earlier analysis yielded a pattern in which most TCR beta V segments were productive about 90% or about 30% of the time. Cytomegalovirus association was listed for 164 TCR beta chains. Later on, analysis showed that most CMV-associated TCR beta chains appeared to be HLA-restricted.

This clone has more than one count but fewer than ten. Its antigen is as yet unknown. The length of the CDR3 is 16 residues. V was shortened by 0 bases and J by 4 bases, with 14 bases between the two germline ends. Germline V CDR1 and CDR2: KGHSH, LQKENI. Researchers ran the PCR with 60 Vbeta and 13 Jbeta primers. Measured with immunoSEQ multiplex PCR; TCRdb has only the in-frame clones, and not every one. Of fewer than 200,000 clones listed, about four fifths were seen once; the top ten hold roughly 13%. This receptor was taken from a young woman in good health and CMV-seropositive. Input material: PBMCs. The V call is TRBV18, the J call TRBJ2-3; tentative D call: TRBD2 (6 bases). The CDR3 is CASSPPRLARADTQYF. The CDR3 DNA sequence: TGTGCCAGCTCACCACCGCGGCTAGCGAGGGCAGATACGCAGTATTTT.